This T cell receptor (beta chain) stems from a study of T cell responses to AZD1222 COVID-19 vaccine. Findings of the study overall: In all cases, repertoires were sampled only after the peak T cell response. The study found Spike-specific TCR breadth and depth rose after two AZD1222 doses. Among those given AZD1222, only five or six were seropositive at baseline. Clonal diversity was possibly underestimated, and the donors were mostly white British, with more females.

The CDR3 is 15 amino acids. Trimming took 2 bases from V and 2 from J; bases not matched to a gene: 5. Germline V lookup: CDR1 SGHTA, CDR2 FQGTGA. Points on this clone: Its antigen is still unknown.

The data were produced by immunoSEQ multiplex PCR, yet TCRdb's version contains in-frame clones alone and is incomplete. The sample yields 89,000 or so clones, around 93% seen once. The chain uses TRBV7-3 and TRBJ2-5; 7 nucleotides agree with TRBD2. The clonotype comes from an adult who received the AZD1222 COVID-19 vaccine. The sample was peripheral blood, taken 28 days after the second AZD1222 dose. The CDR3 protein is CASSLLGTIQETQYF. CDR3 DNA sequence: TGTGCCAGCAGCTTACTGGGGACTATTCAAGAGACCCAGTACTTC.